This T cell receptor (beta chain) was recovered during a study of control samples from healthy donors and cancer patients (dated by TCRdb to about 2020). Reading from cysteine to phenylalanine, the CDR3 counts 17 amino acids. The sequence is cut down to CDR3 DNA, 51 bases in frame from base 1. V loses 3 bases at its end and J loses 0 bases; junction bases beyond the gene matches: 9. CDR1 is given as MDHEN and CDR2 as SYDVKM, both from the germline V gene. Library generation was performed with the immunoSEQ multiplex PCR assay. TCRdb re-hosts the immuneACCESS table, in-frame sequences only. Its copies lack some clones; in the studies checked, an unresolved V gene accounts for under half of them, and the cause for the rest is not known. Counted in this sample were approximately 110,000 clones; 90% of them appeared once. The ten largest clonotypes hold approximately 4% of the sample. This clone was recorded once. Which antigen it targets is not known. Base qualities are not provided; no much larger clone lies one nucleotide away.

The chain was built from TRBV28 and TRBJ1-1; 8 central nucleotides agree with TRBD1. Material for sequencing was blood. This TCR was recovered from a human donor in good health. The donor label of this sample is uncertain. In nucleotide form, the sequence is TGTGCCAGCAGTTTCCTGACAGGGGAAAACATGAACACTGAAGCTTTCTTT. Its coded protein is CASSFLTGENMNTEAFF.